These 2 T cell receptor beta chains originate from one sample sequenced in a study of T cell changes during pregnancy in multiple sclerosis. Assay used: immunoSEQ multiplex PCR; TCRdb lists only in-frame clones, some missing. The sample contains about 100,000 clones, more than 90% of which appear only once. The sample consisted of peripheral blood, taken in the second trimester of pregnancy. Every receptor here comes from a female donor with multiple sclerosis, enrolled in a pregnancy study.

The V call is TRBV5-1, the J call TRBJ2-1; tentatively, D is TRBD1 (6 bases). Between the trimmed V and J ends, which lost 3 bases and 4 bases, there was a span of 14 bases. Germline CDR1 reads SGHRS; CDR2 reads YFSETQ. The CDR3 runs to 15 residues. The CDR3 here is CASSSSGAAYNEQFF. Here the CDR3 DNA reads TGCGCCAGCAGCTCCTCAGGGGCGGCATACAATGAGCAGTTCTTC.

With regard to this clone: The same CDR3 also results from other DNA sequences found in this sample. The CDR3 protein is CASSLDRGTDTQYF. The DNA of the CDR3 is TGCGCCAGCAGCTTGGACAGGGGTACAGATACGCAGTATTTT. The chain combines TRBV5-1 with TRBJ2-3; 7 nucleotides line up with TRBD1. The germline gives CDR1 SGHRS, CDR2 YFSETQ. With 0 bases clipped from V and 3 bases from J, the junction kept 1 base outside the gene matches. This CDR3 has 14 residues.